The text below deals with one T cell receptor beta chain. Its specificity is not known. This sample was included in a study of somatic mutations in cytotoxic T cells in rheumatoid arthritis. In the study overall: Blood from the patient (approximately 30 ml EDTA) was drawn right after diagnosis, pretreatment. Flow sorting at nearly 100% purity was applied to some V beta antibody-stained T-cell populations, which included V beta1+ cells sequenced for TCRB. Study findings and constraints: Exceedance of 20% of CD8+ cells by the largest CD8+ clone occurred in about an eighth of the roughly 60 patients. Rising age went with increasing CD8+ clonality in rheumatoid arthritis patients; healthy controls showed no such increase.

This table comes from immunoSEQ multiplex PCR, and its TCRdb copy is limited to in-frame clones, with some not included. The sample lists about 15,000 clones; approximately 72% were seen once. The CDR3 totals 13 residues. The germline gives CDR1 SEHNR, CDR2 FQNEAQ (reference sequence). J is TRBJ2-5 and V is TRBV7-9; D is uncertain. The end of the DNA is better explained by TRBJ2-7, so the J call may be wrong. Input material: CD8+ T cells sorted from blood. The sequence was obtained from an adult with rheumatoid arthritis. This chain's CDR3 is CASSLAGPYEQYF. DNA of the CDR3: TGTGCCAGCAGCTTAGCAGGTCCCTACGAGCAGTACTTC.